This is a list of T cell receptor beta chains from one sample in a study of shared clonotypes between healthy human individuals. Generated by immunoSEQ multiplex PCR, the TCRdb table keeps only in-frame clones and is missing some. The profile shows some 550,000 clones, more than 95% of them singletons. The sample consisted of naive CD4+ T cells sorted from blood. Source of these receptors: a woman aged 30 to 39 in good health. Each CDR3 is given with its conserved first and last residue. D genes are given only for firm matches. A clone size is listed for some rows: how often the clone was seen (once, few, many), or a class if it is expanded.

d_gene	abundance	v_gene	j_gene	CDR3aa	CDR3nt
TRBD1	.	TRBV9	TRBJ2-1	CASSPRGDRESNEQFF	TGTGCCAGCAGCCCGAGGGGGGACAGGGAATCCAATGAGCAGTTCTTC
TRBD1	.	TRBV6-1	TRBJ1-5	CASRGGGRQGWHF	TGTGCCAGCAGAGGTGGGGGGAGACAGGGTTGGCATTTT
.	.	TRBV6-4	TRBJ2-3	CASRISGPSTDTQYF	TGTGCCAGCAGGATCTCAGGGCCCAGCACAGATACGCAGTATTTT
.	.	TRBV28	TRBJ2-7	CASRPPNYEQYF	TGTGCCAGCAGACCTCCTAACTACGAGCAGTACTTC
TRBD1	.	TRBV28	TRBJ1-1	CASSLSRQGATEAFF	TGTGCCAGCAGTTTATCCCGACAGGGGGCCACTGAAGCTTTCTTT
.	.	TRBV7-8	TRBJ1-2	CASSPAESSIFREF	TGTGCCAGCAGCCCTGCGGAGAGCTCAATATTCCGAGAATTC
TRBD2	.	TRBV4-2	TRBJ2-3	CASSQDLSGISPDTQYF	TGTGCCAGCAGCCAAGATTTAAGCGGGATATCCCCAGATACGCAGTATTTT
.	.	TRBV2	TRBJ2-3	CASSARGNTQYF	TGTGCCAGCAGCGCGAGAGGAAATACGCAGTATTTT
TRBD1	.	TRBV4-2	TRBJ1-3	CASSLGQVGSGNTIYF	TGTGCCAGCAGCCTAGGACAGGTCGGCTCTGGAAACACCATATATTTT
.	.	TRBV28	TRBJ2-7	CASSFQDPYEQYF	TGTGCCAGCAGTTTTCAGGACCCCTACGAGCAGTACTTC
TRBD2	.	TRBV4-1	TRBJ2-1	CASSQGGSFYNEQFF	TGCGCCAGCAGCCAAGGCGGGAGTTTCTACAATGAGCAGTTCTTC
.	.	TRBV30	TRBJ2-5	CAWSGGMGAQETQYF	TGTGCCTGGAGTGGAGGGATGGGGGCGCAAGAGACCCAGTACTTC
.	.	TRBV7-8	TRBJ1-5	CASSTSGRGTNQPQHF	TGTGCCAGCAGCACCTCCGGCCGGGGCACCAATCAGCCCCAGCATTTT
TRBD1	.	TRBV6-5	TRBJ1-5	CASSRDRASNQPQHF	TGTGCCAGCAGTCGTGACAGGGCTAGCAATCAGCCCCAGCATTTT
TRBD2	.	TRBV11-2	TRBJ2-7	CASSLYLAGSYEQYF	TGTGCCAGCAGCTTATACCTAGCGGGCTCCTACGAGCAGTACTTC
.	.	TRBV2	TRBJ2-7	CASSVLRSPYEQYF	TGTGCCAGCAGTGTGTTGCGGAGTCCCTACGAGCAGTACTTC
TRBD1	.	TRBV6-1	TRBJ2-2	CASKGQGHGELFF	TGTGCCAGCAAGGGACAGGGTCACGGGGAGCTGTTTTTT
.	.	TRBV18	TRBJ2-5	CASSPPGQETQYF	TGTGCCAGCTCACCACCGGGCCAAGAGACCCAGTACTTC
.	.	TRBV2	TRBJ2-7	CASSKAPPLYEQYF	TGTGCCAGCAGCAAGGCTCCACCCTTATACGAGCAGTACTTC
.	once	TRBV2	TRBJ1-5	CASSDQFSNQPQHF	TGTGCCAGCAGTGACCAGTTTAGCAATCAGCCCCAGCATTTT
.	once	TRBV6-1	TRBJ1-5	CASSEVTGSTYGNQPQHF	TGTGCCAGCAGTGAGGTGACAGGTTCGACTTATGGCAATCAGCCCCAGCATTTT
.	once	TRBV6-1	TRBJ2-1	CASSEATAKGNEQFF	TGTGCCAGCAGTGAAGCGACAGCAAAGGGCAATGAGCAGTTCTTC
.	.	TRBV10-2	TRBJ2-3	CASNTREASDTQYF	TGCGCCAGCAACACCCGTGAAGCGTCAGATACGCAGTATTTT
TRBD1	.	TRBV25-1	TRBJ1-5	CASSGQGLNQPQHF	TGTGCCAGCAGTGGACAGGGTCTCAATCAGCCCCAGCATTTT
.	.	TRBV5-1	TRBJ2-1	CASRFAGGNEQFF	TGCGCCAGTCGCTTTGCGGGCGGCAATGAGCAGTTCTTC
.	.	TRBV10-1	TRBJ2-1	CASSESLGTYNEQFF	TGCGCCAGCAGTGAAAGTCTAGGAACCTACAATGAGCAGTTCTTC
.	.	TRBV18	TRBJ2-5	CASSPSPQETQYF	TGTGCCAGCTCACCGAGCCCCCAAGAGACCCAGTACTTC
TRBD2	.	TRBV19	TRBJ2-1	CASSKLAGGEQFF	TGTGCCAGTAGTAAACTAGCGGGAGGGGAGCAGTTCTTC
TRBD2	.	TRBV11-2	TRBJ2-1	CASSLGIGTSGYEQFF	TGTGCCAGCAGCTTGGGCATCGGGACTAGCGGTTATGAGCAGTTCTTC
.	.	TRBV28	TRBJ2-5	CASSFRTAIETQYF	TGTGCCAGCAGTTTTCGGACAGCTATCGAGACCCAGTACTTC
.	.	TRBV25-1	TRBJ1-3	CASSVAGSISGNTIYF	TGTGCCAGCAGTGTCGCGGGCTCGATCTCTGGAAACACCATATATTTT
.	.	TRBV19	TRBJ1-4	CASSSESTRKLFF	TGTGCCAGTAGTTCGGAGTCCACCAGAAAACTGTTTTTT
TRBD2	.	TRBV5-4	TRBJ2-7	CASSLGLAGDFYEQYF	TGTGCCAGCAGCTTGGGACTAGCGGGAGACTTTTACGAGCAGTACTTC
.	.	TRBV7-9	TRBJ2-5	CASSTWGARETQYF	TGTGCCAGCAGCACGTGGGGGGCTCGCGAGACCCAGTACTTC
.	.	TRBV28	TRBJ1-3	CASSPPGDIGNTIYF	TGTGCCAGCAGTCCCCCGGGCGACATCGGAAACACCATATATTTT
.	.	TRBV15	TRBJ2-6	CATSLDSSGANVLTF	TGTGCCACCAGCCTTGACAGCTCTGGGGCCAACGTCCTGACTTTC
.	.	TRBV6-5	TRBJ2-7	CASSTSRYPYEQYF	TGTGCCAGCAGTACCAGCAGGTACCCTTACGAGCAGTACTTC
TRBD2	.	TRBV5-1	TRBJ2-4	CASSLWGLADAKNIQYF	TGCGCCAGCAGCTTGTGGGGACTAGCGGATGCCAAAAACATTCAGTACTTC
.	.	TRBV2	TRBJ2-7	CASTSDPGEQYF	TGTGCCAGCACTTCAGACCCGGGCGAGCAGTACTTC
.	.	TRBV5-8	TRBJ2-5	CASSLLGDGETQYF	TGTGCCAGCAGCTTGCTCGGGGACGGGGAGACCCAGTACTTC
.	.	TRBV11-2	TRBJ2-7	CASSLGGPGEQYF	TGTGCCAGCAGCTTAGGAGGGCCGGGCGAGCAGTACTTC
TRBD2	.	TRBV4-1	TRBJ2-3	CASSQPGGTQYF	TGCGCCAGCAGCCAACCCGGGGGGACGCAGTATTTT
.	.	TRBV5-1	TRBJ2-1	CASSLARNEQFF	TGCGCCAGCAGCTTGGCTAGGAATGAGCAGTTCTTC
.	.	TRBV27	TRBJ2-7	CASKQGPPSSYEQYF	TGTGCCAGCAAACAGGGACCTCCAAGCTCCTACGAGCAGTACTTC
.	.	TRBV28	TRBJ2-3	CASMGADRLNTDTQYF	TGTGCCAGCATGGGGGCGGACAGACTTAACACAGATACGCAGTATTTT
TRBD1	.	TRBV5-1	TRBJ2-7	CASSQGEDEQYF	TGCGCCAGCTCACAGGGGGAGGACGAGCAGTACTTC
TRBD2	once	TRBV28	TRBJ2-1	CASYLTSGRVSSNEQFF	TGTGCCAGCTATTTGACTAGCGGGAGGGTATCCTCCAATGAGCAGTTCTTC
TRBD1	.	TRBV28	TRBJ2-7	CASSPRGRRSYEQYF	TGTGCCAGCAGCCCCAGGGGGCGCAGGTCCTACGAGCAGTACTTC